The source of this T cell receptor (beta chain) is a study of T cells after yellow fever vaccination. Each CDR3 protein gets one entry after TCRdb re-called the 5' RACE reads with MiXCR. The sample lists about 310,000 distinct CDR3 sequences; around 4% were seen once. Germline V gives CDR1 ENHRY, CDR2 SYGVKD. The CDR3 runs 14 residues. Deletions cut 5 bases from V and 0 bases from J, with 8 bases between. This clonotype was observed at least ten times. The V gene is TRBV10-3, the J gene TRBJ1-5, with D maybe TRBD1 (5 bases). The sequenced sample was PBMCs, obtained on the day of the yellow fever booster vaccination. The sequence derives from a man between 18 and 29 years old who received the YFV17D yellow fever vaccine. CDR3 DNA sequence: TGTGCCATCAGTCCCGACAGTAGCAATCAGCCCCAGCATTTT. This codes for CAISPDSSNQPQHF.